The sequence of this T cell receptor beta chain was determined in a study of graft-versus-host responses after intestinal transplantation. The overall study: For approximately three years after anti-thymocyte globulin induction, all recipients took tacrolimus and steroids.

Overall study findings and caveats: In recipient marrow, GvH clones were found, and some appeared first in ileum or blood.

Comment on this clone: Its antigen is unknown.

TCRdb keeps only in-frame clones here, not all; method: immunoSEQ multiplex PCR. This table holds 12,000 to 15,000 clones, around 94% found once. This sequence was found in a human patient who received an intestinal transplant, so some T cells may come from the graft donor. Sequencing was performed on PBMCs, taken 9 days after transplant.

The CDR3 is CASSSTALNTEAFF. Here the CDR3 DNA reads TGTGCCAGTAGCTCGACAGCCTTGAACACTGAAGCTTTCTTT. The chain is built from TRBV19 and TRBJ1-1; possibly TRBD1 for D (5 bases). Germline-derived CDR1 and CDR2 are LNHDA and SQIVND (reference sequence). The CDR3 has 14 amino acids. Trimming stripped 6 bases from V and 0 bases from J, with 11 bases between.